Presented here are 15 T cell receptor beta chains from one specimen sequenced in a study of blood T cell repertoires in COVID-19. Method: immunoSEQ multiplex PCR; TCRdb's copy keeps in-frame clones and lacks some. This sample has about 330,000 clones, with 92% found just once. Sequenced sample: PBMCs or T cells enriched from blood (not recorded which). The receptors were sampled from a young woman who had recovered from COVID-19.

This chain uses TRBV5-1 with TRBJ2-7; possibly TRBD1 for D (6 bases). Trimming cost V 4 bases and J 3 bases, with 20 bases left between them. The CDR3 sequence is 16 residues long. The germline V gene encodes CDR1 SGHRS and CDR2 YFSETQ. The CDR3 DNA reads as TGCGCCAGCAGCCCCTATAACCGGGACACGGACTACGAGCAGTACTTC. It encodes CASSPYNRDTDYEQYF.

V usage is TRBV7-2 and J usage is TRBJ2-1; 12 bases are a match to TRBD2. Germline lookup yields CDR1 SGHTA and CDR2 FQGNSA. The CDR3 extends over 16 amino acids. V lost 6 bases, J lost 8 bases, and 11 bases stayed unmatched. The CDR3 loop is CASRATGTSGHYEQFF. The CDR3 DNA reads as TGTGCCAGCAGGGCTACCGGGACTAGCGGGCACTATGAGCAGTTCTTC.

The V call is TRBV27, the J call TRBJ1-4; TRBD1 matches at 8 bases. Germline CDR1 is MNHEY and CDR2 is SMNVEV (reference sequence). With 5 bases clipped from V and 2 bases from J, the junction kept 13 bases outside the gene matches. The CDR3 is 18 amino acids. The CDR3 region is CASSHRQGSSDTNEKLFF. The CDR3 DNA is TGTGCCAGCAGTCACAGACAGGGGTCTTCCGATACTAATGAAAAACTGTTTTTT.

Here the CDR3 DNA reads TGTGCCAGCAGCCTACTAGCGGCAGACACAGATACGCAGTATTTT. This gives the protein CASSLLAADTDTQYF. The chain employs TRBV6-2 or TRBV6-3 and TRBJ2-3; 8 bases are a match to TRBD2. The junction had 7 bases not matched to a gene; V was cut back by 6 bases and J by 2 bases. Germline CDR1 and CDR2: MNHEY and SVGEGT. The CDR3 totals 15 residues.

The chain links TRBV19 to TRBJ2-3; tentative D call: TRBD2 (5 bases). The V end lost 6 bases, the J end lost 3 bases, and 13 bases lay between the germline ends. This CDR3 contains 14 residues. The germline gives CDR1 LNHDA, CDR2 SQIVND (reference sequence). CDR3 DNA sequence: TGTGCCAGTAGAGCTAGCTCTTGGACAGATACGCAGTATTTT. Its translation is CASRASSWTDTQYF.

The chain uses TRBV28 and TRBJ1-5; 7 bases fit TRBD1. The germline V gene has CDR1 MDHEN and CDR2 SYDVKM. The CDR3 has 17 amino acids. With V trimmed by 5 bases and J by 2 bases, 12 bases remained unmatched. CDR3 residues: CASSGPTGKEGNQPQHF. Here the CDR3 DNA reads TGTGCCAGCAGTGGCCCGACAGGGAAAGAGGGCAATCAGCCCCAGCATTTT. Filled out from reference TRBV28 and TRBJ1-5, the complete variable domain reads DVKVTQSSRYLVKRTGEKVFLECVQDMDHENMFWYRQDPGLGLRLIYFSYDVKMKEKGDIPEGYSVSREKKERFSLILESASTNQTSMYLCASSGPTGKEGNQPQHFGDGTRLSIL.

This clone has a handful of counts. Other DNA sequences from this sample encode an identical CDR3 as well. The rearrangement uses TRBV7-9 and TRBJ2-1; maybe TRBD1 (7 bases). V lost 3 bases, J lost 7 bases, and 10 bases lay in between. CDR1 and CDR2 from the germline V gene are SEHNR and FQNEAQ (reference sequence). This CDR3 is 13 amino acids long. DNA for the CDR3: TGTGCCAGCAGCTTGGCAGGGGGGAATGAGCAGTTCTTC. This encodes CASSLAGGNEQFF. Full variable domain (missing parts from reference TRBV7-9 and TRBJ2-1): DTGVSQNPRHKITKRGQNVTFRCDPISEHNRLYWYRQTLGQGPEFLTYFQNEAQLEKSRLLSDRFSAERPKGSFSTLEIQRTEQGDSAMYLCASSLAGGNEQFFGPGTRLTVL.

The chain combines TRBV6-5 with TRBJ1-2, with TRBD1 identical over 7 bases. Germline V CDR1 and CDR2: MNHEY, SVGAGI. V was pared by 7 bases and J by 7 bases, with 15 bases of the junction left unmatched. CDR3 size: 15 residues. CDR3 sequence: CASISSGTARSGYTF. The CDR3 nucleotides are TGTGCCAGCATCAGTTCCGGGACAGCGAGGAGTGGCTACACCTTC.

The J gene is TRBJ1-5, the V gene TRBV7-8, with unresolved D. The CDR3 runs to 13 residues. Trimming left V 4 bases short and J 6 bases short, with 10 bases between. CDR1 and CDR2 (germline): SGHVS, FQNEAQ. The chain's CDR3 is CASSSNTGQPQHF. The CDR3 DNA follows: TGTGCCAGCAGCTCGAATACCGGTCAGCCCCAGCATTTT.

Only one count was recorded for this clone. Here the CDR3 DNA reads TGTGCCAGCAGTGGCGCTAGCGGGGACTCCTACAATGAGCAGTTCTTC. This sequence encodes CASSGASGDSYNEQFF. The chain is built from TRBV27 and TRBJ2-1; 9 bases fit TRBD2. Trimming removed 5 bases from V and 0 bases from J; junction bases left unmatched: 5. This CDR3 is 16 amino acids long. Germline CDR1 and CDR2: MNHEY and SMNVEV (reference sequence).

The chain links TRBV18 to TRBJ1-1; no firm D call. From germline, CDR1 is KGHSH and CDR2 LQKENI. This CDR3 is built from 13 residues. V was trimmed by 2 bases and J by 8 bases, leaving 12 bases between them. CDR3 region: CASSPGTGAEAFF. CDR3 nucleotide sequence: TGTGCCAGCTCACCAGGAACGGGAGCCGAAGCTTTCTTT.

The rearrangement uses TRBV4-3 and TRBJ2-7; TRBD2 matches 7 bases. Germline V gives CDR1 LGHNA, CDR2 YSLEER. The CDR3 consists of 15 residues. The junction had 5 bases not matched to a gene; V was cut back by 0 bases and J by 3 bases. The CDR3: CASSQEAGPLYEQYF. In DNA form, the CDR3 reads TGCGCCAGCAGCCAAGAAGCGGGGCCCCTCTACGAGCAGTACTTC.

The chain combines TRBV19 with TRBJ1-2, with 9 bases lining up with TRBD1. The germline V gene has CDR1 LNHDA and CDR2 SQIVND (reference sequence). Unmatched junction bases numbered 4, after V lost 6 bases and J lost 2 bases. This CDR3 spans 14 amino acids. Written as DNA, the CDR3 is TGTGCCAGTAGACAGGGGACAGGGAACTATGGCTACACCTTC. Encoded protein: CASRQGTGNYGYTF.

The CDR3 loop reads CASSLSQGEKLFF. CDR3 DNA sequence: TGTGCCAGCAGCTTATCACAGGGAGAAAAACTGTTTTTT. The chain carries TRBV7-2 and TRBJ1-4; possible D gene TRBD1, 6 bases. The CDR3 is 13 amino acids. V shed 2 bases and J shed 8 bases, with 9 bases lying between them. Germline V lookup: CDR1 SGHTA, CDR2 FQGNSA.

The chain links TRBV19 to TRBJ1-5, with TRBD1 matching 7 bases. The CDR3 loop spans 12 amino acids. Germline trimming cut 6 bases from V and 9 bases from J; bases unmatched to any gene: 5. Germline V gives CDR1 LNHDA, CDR2 SQIVND (reference sequence). Written as DNA, the CDR3 is TGTGCCAGTAGCAAACAGGGGTCGCCCCAGCATTTT. It is translated as CASSKQGSPQHF.